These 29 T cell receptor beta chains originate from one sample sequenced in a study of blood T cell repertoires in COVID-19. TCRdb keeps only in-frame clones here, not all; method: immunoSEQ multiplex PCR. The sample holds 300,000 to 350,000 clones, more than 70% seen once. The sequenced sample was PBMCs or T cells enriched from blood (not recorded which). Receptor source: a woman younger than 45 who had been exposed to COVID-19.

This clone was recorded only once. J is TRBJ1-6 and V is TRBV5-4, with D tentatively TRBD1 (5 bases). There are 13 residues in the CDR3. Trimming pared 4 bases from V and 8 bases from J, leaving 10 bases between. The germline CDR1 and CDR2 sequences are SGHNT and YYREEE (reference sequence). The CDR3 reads CASSPKQDSPLHF. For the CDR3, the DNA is TGTGCCAGCAGCCCGAAACAGGATTCACCCCTCCACTTT.

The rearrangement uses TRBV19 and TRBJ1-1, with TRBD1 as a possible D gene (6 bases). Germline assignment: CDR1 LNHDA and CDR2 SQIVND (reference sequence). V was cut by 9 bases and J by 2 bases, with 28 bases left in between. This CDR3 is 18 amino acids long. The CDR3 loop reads CASQSYRMQGPDNTEAFF. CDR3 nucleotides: TGTGCCAGCCAAAGTTACCGAATGCAGGGGCCGGATAACACTGAAGCTTTCTTT.

The CDR3 sequence is CASSLGTGWGLNTEAFF. CDR3 DNA sequence: TGTGCCAGCAGCCTGGGGACAGGGTGGGGGTTGAACACTGAAGCTTTCTTT. This chain uses TRBV5-6 with TRBJ1-1, with 9 bases matching TRBD1. In germline, CDR1 is SGHDT, CDR2 YYEEEE. The CDR3 consists of 17 residues. The trim removed 4 bases at V and 0 bases at J, leaving 10 bases unmatched.

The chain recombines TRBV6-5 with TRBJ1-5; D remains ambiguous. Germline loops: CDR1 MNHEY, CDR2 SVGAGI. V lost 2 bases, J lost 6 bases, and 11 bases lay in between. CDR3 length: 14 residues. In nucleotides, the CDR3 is TGTGCCAGCAGTTACAGTACAGAAACTCAGCCCCAGCATTTT. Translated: CASSYSTETQPQHF.

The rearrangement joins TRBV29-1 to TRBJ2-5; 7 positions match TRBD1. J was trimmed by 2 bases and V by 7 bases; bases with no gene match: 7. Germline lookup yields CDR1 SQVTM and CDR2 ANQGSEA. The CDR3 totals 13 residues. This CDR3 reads CSAEGGVQETQYF. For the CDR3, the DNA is TGCAGCGCGGAAGGGGGCGTACAAGAGACCCAGTACTTC. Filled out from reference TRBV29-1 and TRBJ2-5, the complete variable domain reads SAVISQKPSRDICQRGTSLTIQCQVDSQVTMMFWYRQQPGQSLTLIATANQGSEATYESGFVIDKFPISRPNLTFSTLTVSNMSPEDSSIYLCSAEGGVQETQYFGPGTRLLVL.

CDR3 nucleotide sequence: TGCAGCGTTGGTAGCGGGACGCCATATGGCTACACCTTC. Residues: CSVGSGTPYGYTF. This chain connects TRBV29-1 to TRBJ1-2, with a possible D match to TRBD1 (5 bases). CDR1 is SQVTM, CDR2 ANQGSEA, per germline. Trimming shortened V by 4 bases and J by 5 bases, and 14 bases separated the two germline ends. This CDR3 has 13 amino acids. The variable domain in full, with the rest retrieved from reference TRBV29-1 and TRBJ1-2, is SAVISQKPSRDICQRGTSLTIQCQVDSQVTMMFWYRQQPGQSLTLIATANQGSEATYESGFVIDKFPISRPNLTFSTLTVSNMSPEDSSIYLCSVGSGTPYGYTFGSGTRLTVV.

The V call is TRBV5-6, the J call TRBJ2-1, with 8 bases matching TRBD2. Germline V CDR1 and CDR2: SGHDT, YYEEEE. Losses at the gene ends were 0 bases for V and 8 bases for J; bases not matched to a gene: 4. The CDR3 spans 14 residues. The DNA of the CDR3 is TGTGCCAGCAGCTTGGGCGGGAGGCACTATGAGCAGTTCTTC. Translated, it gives CASSLGGRHYEQFF.

This CDR3 reads CASSLLAGVSEQYF. The CDR3 DNA reads as TGTGCCAGCAGCTTACTGGCGGGAGTCTCCGAGCAGTACTTC. The chain recombines TRBV7-9 with TRBJ2-7; 7 nucleotides align to TRBD2. Looked up from germline, CDR1 is SEHNR and CDR2 is FQNEAQ (reference sequence). The CDR3 is 14 residues long. Unmatched junction bases numbered 7, after V lost 2 bases and J lost 6 bases. Full variable domain (rest looked up from reference TRBV7-9 and TRBJ2-7): DTGVSQNPRHKITKRGQNVTFRCDPISEHNRLYWYRQTLGQGPEFLTYFQNEAQLEKSRLLSDRFSAERPKGSFSTLEIQRTEQGDSAMYLCASSLLAGVSEQYFGPGTRLTVT.

The CDR3 region is CASSTFLAGGTDTQYF. CDR3 sequence (DNA): TGTGCCAGTAGTACCTTCCTAGCGGGAGGTACAGATACGCAGTATTTT. J is TRBJ2-3 and V is TRBV19; 11 bases align to TRBD2. Trimming took 4 bases from V and 3 from J; bases not matched to a gene: 6. Per germline, CDR1 LNHDA and CDR2 SQIVND (reference sequence). This CDR3 has 16 residues.

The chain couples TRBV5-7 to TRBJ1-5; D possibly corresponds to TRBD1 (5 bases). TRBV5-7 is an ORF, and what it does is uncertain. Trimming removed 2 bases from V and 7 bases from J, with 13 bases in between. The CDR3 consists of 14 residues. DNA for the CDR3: TGTGCCAGCAGCTTCCGGGCCAGGGCCCAGCCCCAGCATTTT. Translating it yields CASSFRARAQPQHF.

This chain's CDR3 is CATGDRGNEQYF. CDR3 DNA: TGTGCTACCGGGGACAGGGGTAACGAGCAGTACTTC. The chain recombines TRBV12-5 with TRBJ2-7; 10 positions agree with TRBD1. V was pared by 10 bases and J by 5 bases, with 5 bases of the junction left unmatched. Germline lookup yields CDR1 LGHNT and CDR2 FRNRAP. The CDR3 totals 12 residues.

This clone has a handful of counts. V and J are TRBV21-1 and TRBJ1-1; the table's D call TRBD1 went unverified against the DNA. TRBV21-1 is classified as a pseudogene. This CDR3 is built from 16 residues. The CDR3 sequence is CASTGWAGGVFTEAFF. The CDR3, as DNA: TGTGCCAGCACCGGATGGGCAGGGGGCGTCTTTACTGAAGCTTTCTTT.

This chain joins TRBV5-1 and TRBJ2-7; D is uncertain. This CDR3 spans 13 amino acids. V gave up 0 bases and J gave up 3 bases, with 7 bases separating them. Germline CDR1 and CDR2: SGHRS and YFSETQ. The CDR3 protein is CASSLGLHYEQYF. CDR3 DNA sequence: TGCGCCAGCAGCTTGGGGCTCCACTACGAGCAGTACTTC. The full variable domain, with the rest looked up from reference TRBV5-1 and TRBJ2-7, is KAGVTQTPRYLIKTRGQQVTLSCSPISGHRSVSWYQQTPGQGLQFLFEYFSETQRNKGNFPGRFSGRQFSNSRSEMNVSTLELGDSALYLCASSLGLHYEQYFGPGTRLTVT.

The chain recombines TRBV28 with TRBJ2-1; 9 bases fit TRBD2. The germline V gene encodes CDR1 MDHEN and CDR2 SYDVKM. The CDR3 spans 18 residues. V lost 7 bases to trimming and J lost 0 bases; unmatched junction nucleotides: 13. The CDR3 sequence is CASITWTSERSSYNEQFF. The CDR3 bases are TGTGCCAGCATAACCTGGACTAGCGAGAGAAGCTCCTACAATGAGCAGTTCTTC.

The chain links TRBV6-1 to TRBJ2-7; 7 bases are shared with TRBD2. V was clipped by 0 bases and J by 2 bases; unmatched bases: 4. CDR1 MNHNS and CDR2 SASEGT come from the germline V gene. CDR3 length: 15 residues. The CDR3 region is CASSEAGGFPYEQYF. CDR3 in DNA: TGTGCCAGCAGTGAAGCGGGGGGGTTTCCCTACGAGCAGTACTTC.

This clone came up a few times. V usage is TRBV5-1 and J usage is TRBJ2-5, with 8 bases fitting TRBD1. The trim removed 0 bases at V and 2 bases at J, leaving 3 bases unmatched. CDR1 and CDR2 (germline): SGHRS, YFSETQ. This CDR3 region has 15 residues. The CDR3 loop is CASSLDGTGQETQYF. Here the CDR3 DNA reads TGCGCCAGCAGCTTGGACGGGACAGGACAAGAGACCCAGTACTTC.

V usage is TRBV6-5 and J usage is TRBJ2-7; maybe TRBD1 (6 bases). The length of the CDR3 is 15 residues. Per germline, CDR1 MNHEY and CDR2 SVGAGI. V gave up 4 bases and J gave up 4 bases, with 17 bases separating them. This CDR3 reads CASSFAGDTYYEQYF. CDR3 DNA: TGTGCCAGCAGTTTCGCCGGGGACACCTATTACGAGCAGTACTTC.

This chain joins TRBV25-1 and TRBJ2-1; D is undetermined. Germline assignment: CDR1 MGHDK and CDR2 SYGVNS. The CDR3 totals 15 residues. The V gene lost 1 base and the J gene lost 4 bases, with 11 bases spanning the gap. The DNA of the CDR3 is TGTGCCAGCAGTGAATCCCCAGACATGTACAATGAGCAGTTCTTC. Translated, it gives CASSESPDMYNEQFF.

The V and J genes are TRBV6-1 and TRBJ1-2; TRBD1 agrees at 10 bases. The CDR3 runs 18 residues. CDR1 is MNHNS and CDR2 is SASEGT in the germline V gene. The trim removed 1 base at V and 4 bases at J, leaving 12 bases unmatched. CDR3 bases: TGTGCCAGCAGTGAAGGGCCGGGACAGGGGTCGTCTGGCTATGGCTACACCTTC. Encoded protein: CASSEGPGQGSSGYGYTF.

CDR3 coding DNA: TGCGCCAGCAGCTTGGGGGAGACTAGCAGCCGTGAGCAGTTCTTC. Its protein product is CASSLGETSSREQFF. The chain links TRBV5-1 to TRBJ2-1; the match to TRBD2 covers 7 bases. Germline CDR1 SGHRS, CDR2 YFSETQ. This CDR3 has 15 amino acids. The V and J ends lost 0 bases and 9 bases, in that order; junction bases with no gene match: 9.

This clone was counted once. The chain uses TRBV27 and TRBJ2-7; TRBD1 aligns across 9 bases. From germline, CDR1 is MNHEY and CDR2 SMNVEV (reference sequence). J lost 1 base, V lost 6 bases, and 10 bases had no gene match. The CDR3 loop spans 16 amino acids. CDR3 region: CASSLYRGRVSYEQYF. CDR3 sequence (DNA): TGTGCCAGCAGCCTCTACAGGGGGCGAGTTTCCTACGAGCAGTACTTC.

CDR3 sequence (DNA): TGTGCCAGCAGCGTAGAAGGCGGGACAGGGTATAATGAGCAGTTCTTC. It codes for CASSVEGGTGYNEQFF. The genes are TRBV9 and TRBJ2-1; 9 bases align to TRBD1. J was trimmed by 7 bases and V by 0 bases; bases with no gene match: 8. CDR3 length equals 16 residues. Germline values: CDR1 SGDLS, CDR2 YYNGEE.

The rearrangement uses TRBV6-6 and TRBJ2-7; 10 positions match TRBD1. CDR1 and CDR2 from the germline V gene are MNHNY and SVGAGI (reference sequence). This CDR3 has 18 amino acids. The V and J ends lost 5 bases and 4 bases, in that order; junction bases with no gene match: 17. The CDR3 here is CASSRLPPGQGPLYEQYF. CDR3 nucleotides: TGTGCCAGCAGTCGCCTACCTCCGGGACAGGGGCCTTTATACGAGCAGTACTTC.

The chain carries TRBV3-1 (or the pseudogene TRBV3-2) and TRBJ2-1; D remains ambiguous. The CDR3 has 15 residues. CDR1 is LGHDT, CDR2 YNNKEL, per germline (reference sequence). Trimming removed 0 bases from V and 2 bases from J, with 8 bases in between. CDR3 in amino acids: CASSQDSDPYNEQFF. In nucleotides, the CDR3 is TGTGCCAGCAGCCAAGACAGCGACCCCTACAATGAGCAGTTCTTC.

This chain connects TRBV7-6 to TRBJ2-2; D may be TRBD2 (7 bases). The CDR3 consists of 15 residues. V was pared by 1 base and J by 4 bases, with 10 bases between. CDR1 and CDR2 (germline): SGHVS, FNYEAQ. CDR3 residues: CASSLVAGATGELFF. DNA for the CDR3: TGTGCCAGCAGCTTAGTGGCGGGGGCCACCGGGGAGCTGTTTTTT. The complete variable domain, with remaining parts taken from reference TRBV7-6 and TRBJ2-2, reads GAGVSQSPRYKVTKRGQDVALRCDPISGHVSLYWYRQALGQGPEFLTYFNYEAQQDKSGLPNDRFSAERPEGSISTLTIQRTEQRDSAMYRCASSLVAGATGELFFGEGSRLTVL.

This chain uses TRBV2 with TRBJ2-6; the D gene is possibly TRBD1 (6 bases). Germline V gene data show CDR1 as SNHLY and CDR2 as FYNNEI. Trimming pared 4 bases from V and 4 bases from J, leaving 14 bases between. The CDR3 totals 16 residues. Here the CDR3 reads CASSVDRPVGANVLTF. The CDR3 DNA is TGTGCCAGCAGTGTTGACAGGCCCGTAGGGGCCAACGTCCTGACTTTC.

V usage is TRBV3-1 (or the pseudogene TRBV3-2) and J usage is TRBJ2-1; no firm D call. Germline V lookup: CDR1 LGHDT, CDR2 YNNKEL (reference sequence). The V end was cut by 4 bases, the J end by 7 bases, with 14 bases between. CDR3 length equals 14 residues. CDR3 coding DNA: TGTGCCAGCAGCCGTACGGGTGGTGGGAATGAGCAGTTCTTC. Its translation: CASSRTGGGNEQFF.

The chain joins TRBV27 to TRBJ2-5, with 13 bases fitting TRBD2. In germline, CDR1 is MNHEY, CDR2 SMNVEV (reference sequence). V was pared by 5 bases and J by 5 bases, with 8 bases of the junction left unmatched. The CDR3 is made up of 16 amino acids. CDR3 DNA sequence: TGTGCCAGCAGTCCCAGGACTAGCGGGGGCGGGGAGACCCAGTACTTC. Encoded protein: CASSPRTSGGGETQYF.

The CDR3, as DNA: TGTGCCATCAGAGAGGGGACAGGGGAGACCCAGTACTTC. The encoded protein is CAIREGTGETQYF. The chain joins TRBV10-3 to TRBJ2-5; TRBD1 matches 9 bases. This CDR3 region has 13 residues. Looked up from germline, CDR1 is ENHRY and CDR2 is SYGVKD. V trimming: 6 bases; J trimming: 5 bases; junction bases outside the gene matches: 4.